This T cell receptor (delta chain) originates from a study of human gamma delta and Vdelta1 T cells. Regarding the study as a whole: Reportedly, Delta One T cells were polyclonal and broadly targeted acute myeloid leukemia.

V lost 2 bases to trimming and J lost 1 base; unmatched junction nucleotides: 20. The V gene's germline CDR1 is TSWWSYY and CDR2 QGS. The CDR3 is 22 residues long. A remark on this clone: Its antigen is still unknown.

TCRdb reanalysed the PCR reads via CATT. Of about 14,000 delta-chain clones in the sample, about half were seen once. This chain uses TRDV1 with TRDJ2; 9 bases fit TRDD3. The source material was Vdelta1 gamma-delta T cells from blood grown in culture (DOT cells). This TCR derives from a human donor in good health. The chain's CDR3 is CALGEMSYPVLGGYFLTAQLFF. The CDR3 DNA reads TGTGCTCTTGGGGAAATGTCCTACCCCGTACTGGGGGGATACTTTTTGACAGCACAACTCTTCTTT.